Sequencing of this T cell receptor beta chain was carried out in a study of T-cell memory formation after mild COVID-19. Study-wide context: TCR clusters were mostly confined to one donor each. Findings and limits, study-wide: Researchers found some responding clones in pre-infection memory, a sign that cross-reactive memory joined. Whereas later expanders leaned CD4+, clones contracting day 15 to 85 showed a balanced CD4/CD8 makeup.

This clonotype showed up many times. The antigen remains unidentified. Barcoded TCR alpha and TCR beta cDNA libraries with UMIs came from 5'RACE using constant-segment primers. TCRdb reprocessed the 5' RACE reads via MiXCR and lists one record per CDR3 protein. The sample lists about 33,000 distinct CDR3 sequences, approximately 21% occurring once. The CDR3 has 19 residues. V was pared by 2 bases and J by 5 bases, with 16 bases of the junction left unmatched. Germline CDR1 reads SGHRS; CDR2 reads YFSETQ. This rearrangement joins TRBV5-1 to TRBJ1-6, with TRBD1 matching 7 bases. The sequence came from an adult who had mild COVID-19 (a few samples of this study predate the infection). Cell type and time point are not known. Sequencing was carried out using PBMCs or a T cell subset sorted from them (not recorded which). The CDR3 spells CASSFHDRVNPTNNSPLHF. CDR3 DNA: TGCGCCAGCAGCTTCCACGACAGGGTAAACCCAACGAATAATTCACCCCTCCACTTT.